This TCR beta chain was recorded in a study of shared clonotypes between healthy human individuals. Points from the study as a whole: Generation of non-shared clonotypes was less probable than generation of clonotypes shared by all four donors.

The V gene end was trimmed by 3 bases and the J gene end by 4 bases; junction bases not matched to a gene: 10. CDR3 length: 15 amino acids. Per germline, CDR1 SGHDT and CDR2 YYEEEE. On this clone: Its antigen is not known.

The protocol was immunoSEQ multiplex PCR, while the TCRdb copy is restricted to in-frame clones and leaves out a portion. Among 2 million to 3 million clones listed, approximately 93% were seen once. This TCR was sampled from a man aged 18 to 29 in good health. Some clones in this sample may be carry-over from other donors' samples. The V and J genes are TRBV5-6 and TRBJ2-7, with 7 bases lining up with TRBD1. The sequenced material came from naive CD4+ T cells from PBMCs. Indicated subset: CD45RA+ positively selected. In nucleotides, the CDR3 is TGTGCCAGCAGCTCGCCCGGGACAGCGTTGTACGAGCAGTACTTC. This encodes CASSSPGTALYEQYF.